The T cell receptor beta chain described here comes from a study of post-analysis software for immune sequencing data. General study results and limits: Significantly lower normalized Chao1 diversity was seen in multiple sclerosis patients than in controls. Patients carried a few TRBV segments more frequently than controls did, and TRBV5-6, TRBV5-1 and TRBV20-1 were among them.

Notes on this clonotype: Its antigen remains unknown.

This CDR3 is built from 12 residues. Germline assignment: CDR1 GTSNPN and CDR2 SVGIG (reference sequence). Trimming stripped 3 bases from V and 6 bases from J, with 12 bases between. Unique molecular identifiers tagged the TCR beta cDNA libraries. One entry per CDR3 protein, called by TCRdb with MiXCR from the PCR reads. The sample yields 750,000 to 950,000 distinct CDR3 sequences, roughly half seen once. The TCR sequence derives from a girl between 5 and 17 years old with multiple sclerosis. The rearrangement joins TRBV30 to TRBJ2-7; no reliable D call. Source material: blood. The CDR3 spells CAWSLVLAEQYF. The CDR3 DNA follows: TGTGCCTGGAGCCTAGTTTTGGCCGAGCAGTACTTC.